Each of the 30 T cell receptor beta chains below was sequenced from the same sample in a study of metastatic and nonmetastatic thyroid tumors (dated by TCRdb to 2020 to 2022). Library method: PCR. Sequencing used an Illumina HiSeq 4000. Clones were called with MiXCR by TCRdb after fastp trimmed the public reads at Q25, and only in-frame beta chains were retained. The sample contains just under 20,000 clones, about 35% of them found a single time. The ten largest clones represent around 25% of the sample. No treatment had been received by any patient before thyroid surgery. Sequencing was carried out using tumor tissue. The receptors come from a female donor with papillary thyroid cancer or a benign thyroid nodule (not recorded which). Some clones in this sample may be carry-over from other donors' samples.

As DNA, the CDR3 is TGTGCCAGCAGTCGCCGGGACAGCTATGGCTACACCTTC. It encodes CASSRRDSYGYTF. This sequence joins TRBV6-1 and TRBJ1-2; the match to TRBD1 covers 7 bases. This CDR3 is built from 13 residues. Germline CDR1 is MNHNS and CDR2 is SASEGT. V lost 5 bases, J lost 4 bases, and 4 bases stayed unmatched.

The CDR3: CSVSSGTGSYEQYF. CDR3 sequence (DNA): TGCAGCGTATCATCCGGGACAGGGTCTTACGAGCAGTACTTC. The chain employs TRBV29-1 and TRBJ2-7; 9 bases map to TRBD1. V shed 6 bases, J shed 4 bases, and the junction held 10 bases outside the gene matches. The CDR3 is made up of 14 amino acids. Germline V gene lookup returns CDR1 SQVTM and CDR2 ANQGSEA.

The CDR3 DNA reads as TGTGCCAGCAATCTGCGGGGTCAAGAGACCCAGTACTTC. It encodes CASNLRGQETQYF. This chain links TRBV28 with TRBJ2-5; possible D gene TRBD2, 6 bases. CDR1 is MDHEN, CDR2 SYDVKM, per germline. The CDR3 consists of 13 residues. V shed 7 bases and J shed 2 bases, with 11 bases lying between them.

The sample holds a few counts of this clone. The chain uses TRBV19 and TRBJ2-1; D is perhaps TRBD1 or TRBD2 (6 bases each). This CDR3 is 15 amino acids long. The V end lost 5 bases, the J end lost 4 bases, and 15 bases lay between the germline ends. Germline loops: CDR1 LNHDA, CDR2 SQIVND (reference sequence). DNA of the CDR3: TGTGCCAGTAGTCGGCTGGGGGGCCCTTACAATGAGCAGTTCTTC. Amino acid sequence: CASSRLGGPYNEQFF.

This chain links TRBV20-1 with TRBJ2-7; no reliable D call. V lost 0 bases, J lost 0 bases, and 15 bases lay in between. CDR3 length: 16 amino acids. Germline lookup yields CDR1 DFQATT and CDR2 SNEGSKA (reference sequence). The CDR3 is CSARDPVGASSYEQYF. CDR3 sequence (DNA): TGCAGTGCTAGAGACCCAGTTGGAGCGAGCTCCTACGAGCAGTACTTC.

The gene calls are TRBV11-2 and TRBJ2-2, with TRBD2 matching 7 bases. CDR3 size: 16 residues. Losses at the gene ends were 5 bases for V and 7 bases for J; bases not matched to a gene: 13. CDR1 and CDR2 (germline): SGHAT, FQNNGV. The CDR3 loop is CASSPSAGFESGELFF. The CDR3 coding sequence is TGTGCCAGCAGCCCCTCAGCGGGATTTGAGAGCGGGGAGCTGTTTTTT.

The chain couples TRBV19 to TRBJ1-1; no reliable D call. Germline CDR1 reads LNHDA; CDR2 reads SQIVND (reference sequence). V was cut by 3 bases and J by 7 bases, with 15 bases left in between. This CDR3 is built from 14 residues. The CDR3 DNA reads TGTGCCAGTAGTATTCGGGCAGGAGTGGGTGAAGCTTTCTTT. Amino acid sequence: CASSIRAGVGEAFF.

This chain connects TRBV11-2 to TRBJ1-2; 7 bases match TRBD1. The V and J ends lost 4 bases and 3 bases, in that order; junction bases with no gene match: 8. This CDR3 is 15 amino acids long. The V gene's germline CDR1 is SGHAT and CDR2 FQNNGV. Here the CDR3 DNA reads TGTGCCAGCAGCTCTGGGACAGCCGTAGACTATGGCTACACCTTC. Translated, it gives CASSSGTAVDYGYTF.

V usage is TRBV9 and J usage is TRBJ2-2, with D perhaps being TRBD1 or TRBD2 (5 bases each). Between the trimmed V and J ends, which lost 2 bases and 1 base, there was a span of 15 bases. Germline lookup yields CDR1 SGDLS and CDR2 YYNGEE. The CDR3 extends over 17 amino acids. The CDR3 DNA follows: TGTGCCAGCAGCGTGGGGGTTCTGGGGCGGAACACCGGGGAGCTGTTTTTT. Its protein product is CASSVGVLGRNTGELFF.

The V call is TRBV27, the J call TRBJ1-1; D gene ambiguous. Germline CDR1 is MNHEY and CDR2 is SMNVEV (reference sequence). V was pared by 2 bases and J by 0 bases, with 4 bases between. The CDR3 is 13 amino acids. The CDR3 loop reads CASSLVMNTEAFF. For the CDR3, the DNA is TGTGCCAGCAGTTTAGTTATGAACACTGAAGCTTTCTTT.

The chain links TRBV6-5 to TRBJ1-1; possibly TRBD1 for D (6 bases). The CDR3 totals 15 residues. V dropped 0 bases and J dropped 10 bases, with 18 bases sitting between them. CDR1 is MNHEY and CDR2 is SVGAGI in the germline V gene. CDR3 bases: TGTGCCAGCAGTTACTCAATGACAGGTAGGAACGGAGCTTTCTTT. This sequence encodes CASSYSMTGRNGAFF.

This clone was detected a few times. This chain uses TRBV11-2 with TRBJ2-6; D remains unclear. V lost 2 bases and J lost 0, with 8 bases in between. The CDR3 spans 16 residues. Germline V gene sequence: CDR1 SGHAT, CDR2 FQNNGV. The CDR3 DNA reads TGTGCCAGCAGCTTATACTCTCCCTCTGGGGCCAACGTCCTGACTTTC. Its protein product is CASSLYSPSGANVLTF.

This clone has a handful of counts. CDR3 nucleotides: TGTGCCAGCAGTGACTCGACTAGCGGGAACACCGGGGAGCTGTTTTTT. The encoded protein is CASSDSTSGNTGELFF. The rearrangement joins TRBV6-4 to TRBJ2-2; TRBD2 agrees at 9 bases. Germline assignment: CDR1 MRHNA and CDR2 SNTAGT. The CDR3 extends over 16 amino acids. V was pared by 0 bases and J by 1 base, with 0 bases of the junction left unmatched.

V is TRBV6-6 and J is TRBJ2-7, with 10 nucleotides matching TRBD1. V trimming: 4 bases; J trimming: 3 bases; junction bases outside the gene matches: 6. The CDR3 loop spans 15 amino acids. CDR1 is MNHNY and CDR2 is SVGAGI in the germline V gene (reference sequence). The CDR3 here is CASSSPRTGGYEQYF. CDR3 DNA sequence: TGTGCCAGCAGTTCTCCTAGGACAGGGGGCTACGAGCAGTACTTC.

V usage is TRBV24-1 and J usage is TRBJ2-1, with 9 bases fitting TRBD1. After removal of 12 bases from V and 2 bases from J, the junction contained 16 bases not matched to a gene. Germline loops: CDR1 KGHDR, CDR2 SFDVKD. The CDR3 covers 17 residues. The CDR3: CASSAAPGTGTYNEQFF. As DNA, the CDR3 is TGTGCCTCGAGTGCAGCCCCCGGGACAGGGACCTACAATGAGCAGTTCTTC.

This clone has more than one count but fewer than ten. The V and J genes are TRBV6-5 and TRBJ2-1, with D possibly called TRBD1 or TRBD2 (5 bases each). CDR1 and CDR2 from the germline V gene are MNHEY and SVGAGI. Trimming cost V 0 bases and J 8 bases, with 8 bases left between them. This CDR3 comprises 13 residues. The CDR3 nucleotides read TGTGCCAGCAGTTACTCGAGAGGGGATGAGCAGTTCTTC. Translated: CASSYSRGDEQFF.

This clone has more than one count but fewer than ten. The chain is built from TRBV15 and TRBJ2-7; D gene ambiguous. CDR1 is LNHNV, CDR2 YYDKDF, per germline (reference sequence). Deletions cut 2 bases from V and 3 bases from J, with 11 bases between. The CDR3 is 14 residues long. The CDR3 spells CATSRPEDGYEQYF. CDR3 in DNA: TGTGCCACCAGCAGACCCGAGGACGGCTACGAGCAGTACTTC.

Here the CDR3 reads CASSLGGAGAGNTIYF. The DNA for the CDR3 is TGTGCCAGCAGCTTAGGAGGGGCAGGGGCTGGAAACACCATATATTTT. The rearrangement links TRBV7-8 to TRBJ1-3, with a possible D match to TRBD1 (6 bases). V was trimmed by 1 base and J by 2 bases, leaving 12 bases between them. Germline V lookup: CDR1 SGHVS, CDR2 FQNEAQ. CDR3 length: 16 residues.

This chain joins TRBV28 and TRBJ2-1; D remains unclear. CDR3 size: 12 residues. V lost 2 bases and J 10 bases, leaving 9 bases between the germline ends. Germline CDR1 reads MDHEN; CDR2 reads SYDVKM. CDR3 in DNA: TGTGCCAGCAGTTTACTCCGTAGGGAGCAGTTCTTC. Translated, it gives CASSLLRREQFF.

This chain connects TRBV28 to TRBJ2-5, with D uncertain. The CDR3 loop spans 11 amino acids. CDR1 MDHEN and CDR2 SYDVKM come from the germline V gene. V was shortened by 3 bases and J by 2 bases, with 1 base between the two germline ends. The CDR3 DNA reads TGTGCCAGCAGTTTTCAAGAGACCCAGTACTTC. As protein: CASSFQETQYF.

This clone has just a few counts. This chain connects TRBV6-1 to TRBJ1-1; D is unclear. The germline V gene encodes CDR1 MNHNS and CDR2 SASEGT. The ends were cut back, 3 bases at V and 0 bases at J, with 5 bases in the middle. The CDR3 runs to 13 residues. CDR3 sequence reads: CASSDLLNTEAFF. The DNA of the CDR3 is TGTGCCAGCAGTGACCTTCTGAACACTGAAGCTTTCTTT.

This clone was seen only a few times. J is TRBJ2-2 and V is TRBV6-1; TRBD1 aligns across 12 bases. The germline V gene has CDR1 MNHNS and CDR2 SASEGT. Trimming at V came to 4 bases and at J to 5 bases, leaving 8 bases not matched to a gene. This CDR3 has 17 amino acids. CDR3 coding DNA: TGTGCCAGCAGTGCTAAGGGACAGGGGGCAGGGACCGGGGAGCTGTTTTTT. Its protein is CASSAKGQGAGTGELFF.

The V and J genes are TRBV3-1 and TRBJ1-1; D is uncertain. The CDR3 has 14 amino acids. V lost 1 base, J lost 4 bases, and 10 bases lay in between. Germline CDR1 LGHDT, CDR2 YNNKEL (reference sequence). In DNA form, the CDR3 reads TGTGCCAGCAGCCAAGGAGGCCATGGCACTGAAGCTTTCTTT. Translation: CASSQGGHGTEAFF.

This rearrangement joins TRBV12-3 or TRBV12-4 to TRBJ2-7; 7 positions match TRBD1. The V and J ends lost 5 bases and 6 bases, in that order; junction bases with no gene match: 10. This CDR3 contains 14 residues. DNA of the CDR3: TGTGCCAGCAGTCCCGGGACAGTGTCCCGCGAGCAGTACTTC. Amino acid sequence: CASSPGTVSREQYF.

The genes are TRBV7-3 and TRBJ1-1; no definite D call. The V gene's germline CDR1 is SGHTA and CDR2 FQGTGA. This CDR3 spans 13 amino acids. Trimming shortened V by 6 bases and J by 1 base, and 9 bases separated the two germline ends. CDR3 in DNA: TGTGCCAGCAGTTATCAGTCGAACACTGAAGCTTTCTTT. It specifies CASSYQSNTEAFF.

This rearrangement joins TRBV28 to TRBJ1-3; a weak D match, TRBD1 (6 bases). Germline CDR1 and CDR2: MDHEN and SYDVKM. This CDR3 has 14 residues. V was pared by 7 bases and J by 2 bases, with 12 bases between. The CDR3 coding sequence is TGTGCCAGCATCTTAGGGGGTGCTGGAAACACCATATATTTT. Translation: CASILGGAGNTIYF.

This chain's CDR3 is CASLRSSSGSAYEQYF. The CDR3 bases are TGTGCCAGCCTTCGTTCGTCTAGCGGGAGTGCCTACGAGCAGTACTTC. The chain uses TRBV6-1 and TRBJ2-7; TRBD2 matches at 10 bases. CDR3 length: 16 residues. The germline V gene has CDR1 MNHNS and CDR2 SASEGT. Trimming removed 8 bases from V and 2 bases from J; junction bases left unmatched: 12.

As regards this clone: Different DNA sequences within this sample yield the same CDR3. The genes are TRBV24-1 and TRBJ1-1; 10 nucleotides agree with TRBD1. With 3 bases clipped from V and 2 bases from J, the junction kept 5 bases outside the gene matches. Germline lookup yields CDR1 KGHDR and CDR2 SFDVKD. This CDR3 comprises 16 residues. CDR3 amino acids: CATSDGTGARNTEAFF. CDR3 DNA sequence: TGTGCCACCAGTGATGGGACAGGGGCCCGAAACACTGAAGCTTTCTTT.

This clone has just one count. V and J are TRBV5-1 and TRBJ2-3; tentative D call: TRBD2 (5 bases). This CDR3 is 14 amino acids long. Germline CDR1 reads SGHRS; CDR2 reads YFSETQ. V was cut by 7 bases and J by 1 base, with 13 bases left in between. CDR3 sequence: CASSTGAGTDTQYF. Here the CDR3 DNA reads TGCGCCAGCTCTACTGGAGCGGGCACAGATACGCAGTATTTT.

This clone was recorded a few times. The chain carries TRBV6-4 and TRBJ2-2; 7 positions agree with TRBD1. The CDR3 runs to 14 residues. J was trimmed by 5 bases and V by 10 bases; bases with no gene match: 10. CDR1 and CDR2 from the germline V gene are MRHNA and SNTAGT. CDR3 nucleotides: TGTGCCAACAGACGACAGGGCCCGACCGGGGAGCTGTTTTTT. Translated, it gives CANRRQGPTGELFF.